This TCR beta chain was captured by sequencing in a study of blood T cell repertoires in COVID-19. Study in general: Sites in the United States, Italy and Spain provided acute and convalescent COVID-19 samples. Sample material is recorded as cDNA or gDNA derived from T cells, B-cell-depleted T cells, or PBMCs.

Clones were read by immunoSEQ multiplex PCR, and TCRdb kept only the in-frame ones, dropping some. The sample holds about 13,000 clones, nearly 90% seen once. The sequenced material came from peripheral blood. The receptor's source is a human donor with active COVID-19. The donor label of this sample is uncertain.

The CDR3 DNA reads as TGTGCCAGTAGCAACAGGGCGGAAGCTTTCTTT. Translating it yields CASSNRAEAFF. The genes are TRBV19 and TRBJ1-1; D is perhaps TRBD1 (6 bases). Germline V CDR1 and CDR2: LNHDA, SQIVND (reference sequence). This CDR3 region has 11 residues. V lost 6 bases and J 8 bases, leaving 10 bases between the germline ends.